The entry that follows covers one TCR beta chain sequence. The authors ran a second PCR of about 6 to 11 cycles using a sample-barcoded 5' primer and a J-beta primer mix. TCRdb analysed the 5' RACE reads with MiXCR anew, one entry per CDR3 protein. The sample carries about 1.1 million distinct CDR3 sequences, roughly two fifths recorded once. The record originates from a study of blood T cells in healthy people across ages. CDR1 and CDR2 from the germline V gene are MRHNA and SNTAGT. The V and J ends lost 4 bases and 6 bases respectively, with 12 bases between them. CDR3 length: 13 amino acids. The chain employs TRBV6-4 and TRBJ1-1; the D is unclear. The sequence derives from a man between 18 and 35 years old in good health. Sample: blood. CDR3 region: CASSVTDGSEAFF. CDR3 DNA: TGTGCCAGCAGTGTCACCGACGGTTCTGAAGCTTTCTTT.